This is a list of T cell receptor beta chains from one sample in a study of OX40 agonist ivuxolimab in advanced cancers. The assay was immunoSEQ multiplex PCR, and TCRdb's table has in-frame clones only and misses some. The profile shows about 77,000 clones, roughly 84% of them singletons. The specimen was CD4+ or CD8+ T cells sorted from blood, collected in a trial of the OX40 agonist ivuxolimab. These receptors came from an adult with an advanced solid tumor such as melanoma, head and neck, liver or kidney cancer. CDR3s include the opening cysteine and the closing phenylalanine or tryptophan. D genes are given only for firm matches. Clone size, where shown, is once, few, many, or a class for clones that have expanded.

abundance	d_gene	j_gene	v_gene	CDR3nt	CDR3aa
.	.	TRBJ1-6	TRBV21-1	TGTGCCAGCAGCAATGGCTGCCGGCCCCTCCACTTT	CASSNGCRPLHF
.	.	TRBJ2-7	TRBV28	TGTGCCAGCAGTCATCGACGATACAGTGCGTACTTC	CASSHRRYSAYF
.	TRBD1	TRBJ1-2	TRBV13	TGTGCCAGCAGCTTAGACCAGCAGGGGGCCTATGGCTACACCTTC	CASSLDQQGAYGYTF
.	.	TRBJ2-5	TRBV28	TGTGCCAGCAGTTCGGTTCGGGAGACCCAGTACTTC	CASSSVRETQYF
once	.	TRBJ1-4	TRBV30	TGTGCCTGGAGCGGACCTAAGGTTGAAAAACTGTTTTTT	CAWSGPKVEKLFF
.	TRBD1	TRBJ1-1	TRBV20-1	TGCAGTGCTGACAGGGACACTGAAGCTTTCTTT	CSADRDTEAFF
.	TRBD2	TRBJ2-5	TRBV11-2	TGTGCCAGCAGCTTAGGCTCTGCGGGGAGGGGAGAGACCCAGTACTTC	CASSLGSAGRGETQYF
.	.	TRBJ1-5	TRBV27	TGTGCCAGCAGTTTAAAAGGGGCGTACCAGCCCCAGCATTTT	CASSLKGAYQPQHF
.	.	TRBJ1-1	TRBV6-5	TGTGCCAGCAGTTACGACAGCTGGAACACTGAAGCTTTCTTT	CASSYDSWNTEAFF
.	TRBD1	TRBJ1-3	TRBV7-2	TGTGCCAGCAGCCGATACAGGGGGGCTGGAAACACCATATATTTT	CASSRYRGAGNTIYF
.	TRBD2	TRBJ2-1	TRBV4-3	TGCGCCAGCAGCCGGTCGGTAGCGGGGAGGTCCTACAATGAGCAGTTCTTC	CASSRSVAGRSYNEQFF
.	.	TRBJ2-5	TRBV6-6	TGTGCCAGCAGTTACTCAGACAGGAGAGAGACCCAGTACTTC	CASSYSDRRETQYF
few	.	TRBJ2-7	TRBV5-4	TGTGCCAGCAGCCCCTACTCCTACGAGCAGTACTTC	CASSPYSYEQYF
.	.	TRBJ1-1	TRBV11-3	TGTGCCAGCAGCTTAGAGGGATTGAACACTGAAGCTTTCTTT	CASSLEGLNTEAFF
.	.	TRBJ1-5	TRBV21-1	TGTGCCAGCAGCCCCCCGAGCAATCAGCCCCAGCATTTT	CASSPPSNQPQHF
.	.	TRBJ2-5	TRBV28	TGTGCCAGCAGTCATCAGGGGTGGGGGTACCAAGAGACCCAGTACTTC	CASSHQGWGYQETQYF
.	TRBD1	TRBJ2-4	TRBV5-1	TGCGCCAGCAGCTTGGACAGGGGCAAAGCAAACATTCAGTACTTC	CASSLDRGKANIQYF
.	.	TRBJ2-7	TRBV5-6	TGTGCCAGCAGCTTGTATGGGGTGTCCTACGAGCAGTACTTC	CASSLYGVSYEQYF
.	.	TRBJ1-1	TRBV10-1	TGCGCCAGCAGTGAAACCCGACAGGCTGAAGCTTTCTTT	CASSETRQAEAFF
.	TRBD2	TRBJ2-7	TRBV30	TGTGCCTGGATTCAGGGAGGGCCAGGTGAGCAGTACTTC	CAWIQGGPGEQYF
.	.	TRBJ1-3	TRBV5-1	TGCGCCAGCAGCTTGGGAAGGGCGGGTTCTGGAAACACCATATATTTT	CASSLGRAGSGNTIYF
.	TRBD1	TRBJ1-2	TRBV30	TGTGCCTGGAATGGACAGGATCGCTATGGCTACACCTTC	CAWNGQDRYGYTF
.	.	TRBJ2-1	TRBV7-3	TGTGCCAGCAGCTTAAACCCCGCTAGCGCTGAGCAGTTCTTC	CASSLNPASAEQFF
.	.	TRBJ2-7	TRBV6-5	TGTGCCAGCAGTTGGGGGCTCTCCTACGAGCAGTACTTC	CASSWGLSYEQYF
.	TRBD2	TRBJ2-5	TRBV6-4	TGTGCCAGCAGTGAGGCTAGCGGGAGGCCCCAGTACTTC	CASSEASGRPQYF
.	.	TRBJ2-6	TRBV5-1	TGCGCCAGCAGCTTGGAAAGGTCTGGGGCCAACGTCCTGACTTTC	CASSLERSGANVLTF
.	TRBD2	TRBJ2-7	TRBV15	TGTGCCACCAGCAGAGCCGGACTAGCGGTGTACGAGCAGTACTTC	CATSRAGLAVYEQYF
.	.	TRBJ2-2	TRBV5-1	TGCGCCAGCAGACTTATTCCCGACGGGAACACCGGGGAGCTGTTTTTT	CASRLIPDGNTGELFF
once	TRBD1	TRBJ2-5	TRBV5-8	TGTGCCAGCAGCCCAGACGGACAGGGACAAGAGACCCAGTACTTC	CASSPDGQGQETQYF
.	.	TRBJ2-1	TRBV19	TGTGCCAGTAGTATAGGGACAAACAATGAGCAGTTCTTC	CASSIGTNNEQFF
.	.	TRBJ1-1	TRBV19	TGTGCCAGTACCCTGGACGGGGGGAACACTGAAGCTTTCTTT	CASTLDGGNTEAFF
once	TRBD2	TRBJ2-1	TRBV28	TGTGCCAGCAGCCGCGCGGGAGCATACCCCTACAATGAGCAGTTCTTC	CASSRAGAYPYNEQFF
few	.	TRBJ2-7	TRBV5-1	TGCGCCAGCAGCCCCGGACCACCCTCGGGATACGAGCAGTACTTC	CASSPGPPSGYEQYF
.	TRBD1	TRBJ1-6	TRBV19	TGTGCCAGTAGACCCACAACCCGGGACAGGGGGAGAGGCGCCTATAATTCACCCCTCCACTTT	CASRPTTRDRGRGAYNSPLHF